Listed below are T cell receptor beta chains from one sample, sequenced in a study of blood T cell repertoires in COVID-19. Data came from immunoSEQ multiplex PCR; TCRdb stores just in-frame clones and leaves some out. The profile shows over 15,000 clones, 87% of them singletons. Sequencing input: peripheral blood. Every receptor here comes from a human donor in a cohort sampled during active COVID-19. The donor label of this sample is uncertain. The CDR3 runs from the conserved cysteine through the conserved F or W. The order of the fields is clone size, V gene, J gene, D gene, CDR3 DNA, CDR3 protein. A D gene is named only where the DNA matches it firmly. Where a row states a size, it is once, few, many or the class of an expanded clone; other rows omit it.

>NA|TRBV4-2|TRBJ1-6|NA
TGTGCCAGCAGCCAAGAGGAATGGGGGAGGGATTCACCCCTCCACTTT
CASSQEEWGRDSPLHF
>NA|TRBV6-2/TRBV6-3|TRBJ2-5|NA
TGTGCCAGCAGTACCCAGGGGTCGGAGACCCAGTACTTC
CASSTQGSETQYF
>NA|TRBV6-5|TRBJ2-7|TRBD1
TGTGCCAGCGGACAGGGGACCAGAGAGCAGTACTTC
CASGQGTREQYF
>NA|TRBV30|TRBJ2-7|TRBD1
TGTGCCTGGAGCCTGGGACAGGGTGCCTACGAGCAGTACTTC
CAWSLGQGAYEQYF
>NA|TRBV11-2|TRBJ2-5|NA
TGTGCCAGCAGCTCAGGGTTGCGAGAGACCCAGTACTTC
CASSSGLRETQYF
>NA|TRBV19|TRBJ2-2|NA
TGTGCCAGTAGTATAGTTGGGGGCATCGGGGAGCTGTTTTTT
CASSIVGGIGELFF
>NA|TRBV18|TRBJ2-3|TRBD2
TGTGCCAGCTCACCACTTATACTAGCGGGAGTTGGAGATACGCAGTATTTT
CASSPLILAGVGDTQYF
>NA|TRBV9|TRBJ2-7|TRBD2
TGTGCCAGCAGCTCCGGACTAGCGGGAGTACCCCTCGAGCAGTACTTC
CASSSGLAGVPLEQYF
>NA|TRBV11-2|TRBJ2-5|TRBD2
TGTGCCAGCAGCTCAAATAGCGGGGGAGGAGAGACCCAGTACTTC
CASSSNSGGGETQYF
>NA|TRBV6-6|TRBJ2-5|NA
TGTGCCAGCAGTACTGGGGACAACCAAGAGACCCAGTACTTC
CASSTGDNQETQYF
>NA|TRBV11-3|TRBJ2-3|TRBD1
TGTGCCAGCAGCTTAGGGGGGCCAGGGGGCATAGATACGCAGTATTTT
CASSLGGPGGIDTQYF
>NA|TRBV7-8|TRBJ2-3|TRBD2
TGTGCCAGCAGCCACCGGACTAGCAGGACCCTCACAGATACGCAGTATTTT
CASSHRTSRTLTDTQYF
>NA|TRBV7-9|TRBJ2-6|NA
TGTGCCAGCAGCTTCGGCAGGGCGGGGGCCAACGTCCTGACTTTC
CASSFGRAGANVLTF
>NA|TRBV28|TRBJ1-1|NA
TGTGCCAGCAGTCCCCCTGGGGAGGAAAAAGCTTTCTTT
CASSPPGEEKAFF
>NA|TRBV5-1|TRBJ2-3|TRBD2
TGCGCCAGCAGTTTTGCCGCCGGGGGGACCCGGGGGAATGGGGATACGCAGTATTTT
CASSFAAGGTRGNGDTQYF
>NA|TRBV9|TRBJ1-1|TRBD1
TGTGCCAGCAGGGGACAGGGCGGGACTGAAGCTTTCTTT
CASRGQGGTEAFF
>once|TRBV27|TRBJ1-1|TRBD1
TGTGCCAGCAGTTTAGCCAGGGGGGACACTGAAGCTTTCTTT
CASSLARGDTEAFF
>NA|TRBV5-1|TRBJ2-1|NA
TGCGCCAGCAGCTTGGTCGATCCCAGCTCCTACAATGAGCAGTTCTTC
CASSLVDPSSYNEQFF
>NA|TRBV28|TRBJ2-6|NA
TGTGCCAGCGAAACAGGGTTCTCTGGGGCCAACGTCCTGACTTTC
CASETGFSGANVLTF
>NA|TRBV5-1|TRBJ2-7|NA
TGCGCCAGCAGCCCGGACAACTACGAGCAGTACTTC
CASSPDNYEQYF
>NA|TRBV24-1|TRBJ1-2|NA
TGTGCCACCAGTGACCCGGGGGGGGAATCTAACTATGGCTACACCTTC
CATSDPGGESNYGYTF
>once|TRBV6-1|TRBJ2-7|TRBD1
TGTGCCAGCAGTGAAGGCCAGGGGGCCTCCTACGAGCAGTACTTC
CASSEGQGASYEQYF
>NA|TRBV11-2|TRBJ2-7|NA
TGTGCCAGCAGCCCCGGGGAGGATTACTACGAGCAGTACTTC
CASSPGEDYYEQYF
>NA|TRBV5-4|TRBJ1-1|TRBD1
TGTGCCAGCAGCTTGGCCGGTGGACAGGGGGCGGGAGAAGCTTTCTTT
CASSLAGGQGAGEAFF
>NA|TRBV3-1/TRBV3-2|TRBJ2-1|TRBD2
TGTGCCAGCAGCCAAGGGGGTCTAGCGGGAGCCGCCAATGAGCAGTTCTTC
CASSQGGLAGAANEQFF
>NA|TRBV18|TRBJ1-1|TRBD1
TGTGCCAGCTCACCGGGACAGTCCACCACTGAAGCTTTCTTT
CASSPGQSTTEAFF
>NA|TRBV28|TRBJ2-2|NA
TGTGCCAGCAGTCCTGGACAGTGGCCGTTGGGCACCGGGGAGCTGTTTTTT
CASSPGQWPLGTGELFF
>NA|TRBV6-5|TRBJ2-1|TRBD2
TGTGCCAGTGCAACTAGCGGGAGGGTGGGCAATGAGCAGTTCTTC
CASATSGRVGNEQFF
>NA|TRBV10-1|TRBJ2-1|NA
TGCGCCAGCAGTGAGTCCCGGTCTCGGGAGCAGTTCTTC
CASSESRSREQFF
>NA|TRBV30|TRBJ2-5|TRBD1
TGTGCCTGGAATAACAGGGGGCCACAAGAGACCCAGTACTTC
CAWNNRGPQETQYF
>NA|TRBV11-3|TRBJ2-1|TRBD2
TGTGCCAGCAGCTCCCAGGGCGGGAGGCAGATCCCCGATGAGCAGTTCTTC
CASSSQGGRQIPDEQFF
>once|TRBV7-9|TRBJ2-7|NA
TGTGCCAGCAGTTCCCCCCCGGACAGCTTTTACGAGCAGTACTTC
CASSSPPDSFYEQYF
>NA|TRBV4-2|TRBJ2-7|NA
TGTGCCAGCAGCCAAGACCCCTTGGGGCACGCCTACGAGCAGTACTTC
CASSQDPLGHAYEQYF